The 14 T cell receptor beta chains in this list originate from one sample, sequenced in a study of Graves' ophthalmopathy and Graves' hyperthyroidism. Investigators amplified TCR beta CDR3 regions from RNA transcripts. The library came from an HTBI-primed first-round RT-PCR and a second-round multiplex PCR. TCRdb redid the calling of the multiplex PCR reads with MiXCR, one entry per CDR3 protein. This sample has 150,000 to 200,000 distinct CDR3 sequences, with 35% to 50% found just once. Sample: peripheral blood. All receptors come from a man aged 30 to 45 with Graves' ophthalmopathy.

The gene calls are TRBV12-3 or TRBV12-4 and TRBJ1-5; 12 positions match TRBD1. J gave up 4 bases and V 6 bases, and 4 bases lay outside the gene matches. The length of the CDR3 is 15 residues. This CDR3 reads CASSLGQGANQPQHF. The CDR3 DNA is TGTGCCAGCAGCTTGGGACAGGGGGCGAATCAGCCCCAGCATTTT.

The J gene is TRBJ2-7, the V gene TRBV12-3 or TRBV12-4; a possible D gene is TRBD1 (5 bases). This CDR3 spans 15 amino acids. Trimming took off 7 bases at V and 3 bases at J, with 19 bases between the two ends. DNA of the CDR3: TGTGCCAGCAACACCCGCGGAACAGGAGTCTACGAGCAGTACTTC. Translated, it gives CASNTRGTGVYEQYF.

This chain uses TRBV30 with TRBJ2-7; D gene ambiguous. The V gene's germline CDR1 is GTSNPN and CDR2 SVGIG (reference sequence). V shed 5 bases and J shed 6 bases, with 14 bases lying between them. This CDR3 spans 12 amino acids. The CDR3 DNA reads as TGTGCCTGGTTCCGAGGTGGAGTCGAGCAGTACTTC. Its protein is CAWFRGGVEQYF.

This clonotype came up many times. CDR3 nucleotides: TGTGCCCAGGTTCGTGCAGGGAGTGGAAACACCATATATTTT. Translation gives CAQVRAGSGNTIYF. This chain uses TRBV30 with TRBJ1-3; TRBD1 is a possible D gene (5 bases). In germline, CDR1 is GTSNPN, CDR2 SVGIG (reference sequence). The CDR3 runs 14 residues. The ends were cut back, 8 bases at V and 3 bases at J, with 17 bases in the middle.

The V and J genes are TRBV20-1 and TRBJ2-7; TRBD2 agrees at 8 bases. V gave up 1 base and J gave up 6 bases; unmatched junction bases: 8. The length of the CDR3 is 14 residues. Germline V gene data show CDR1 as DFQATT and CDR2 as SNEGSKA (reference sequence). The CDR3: CSARVLAARGEQYF. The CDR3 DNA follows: TGCAGTGCTAGAGTACTAGCGGCACGGGGCGAGCAGTACTTC.

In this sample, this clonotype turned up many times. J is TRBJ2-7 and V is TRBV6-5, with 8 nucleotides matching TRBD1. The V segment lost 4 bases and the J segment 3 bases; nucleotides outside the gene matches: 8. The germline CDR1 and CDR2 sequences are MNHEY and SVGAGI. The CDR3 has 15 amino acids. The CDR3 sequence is CASSSPRQGFYEQYF. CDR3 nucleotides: TGTGCCAGCAGTTCACCGAGACAGGGGTTCTACGAGCAGTACTTC.

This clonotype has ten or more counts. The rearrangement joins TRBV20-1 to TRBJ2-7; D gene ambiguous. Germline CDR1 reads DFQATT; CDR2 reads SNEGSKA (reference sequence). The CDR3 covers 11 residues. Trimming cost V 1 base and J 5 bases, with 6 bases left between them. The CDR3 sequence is CSARGWDEQYF. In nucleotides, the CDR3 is TGCAGTGCTAGAGGGTGGGACGAGCAGTACTTC.

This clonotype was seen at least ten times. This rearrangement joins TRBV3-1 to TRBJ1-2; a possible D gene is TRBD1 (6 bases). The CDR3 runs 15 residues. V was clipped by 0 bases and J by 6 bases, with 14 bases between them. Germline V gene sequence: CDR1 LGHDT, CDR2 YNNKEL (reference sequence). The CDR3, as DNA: TGTGCCAGCAGCCAAGAAGGGTCGGGGGGCGATGGCTACACCTTC. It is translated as CASSQEGSGGDGYTF. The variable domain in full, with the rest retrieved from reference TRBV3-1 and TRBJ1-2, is DTAVSQTPKYLVTQMGNDKSIKCEQNLGHDTMYWYKQDSKKFLKIMFSYNNKELIINETVPNRFSPKSPDKAHLNLHINSLELGDSAVYFCASSQEGSGGDGYTFGSGTRLTVV.

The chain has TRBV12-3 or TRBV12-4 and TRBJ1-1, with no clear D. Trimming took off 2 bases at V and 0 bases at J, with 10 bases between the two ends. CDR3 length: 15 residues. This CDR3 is CASSLSDLMNTEAFF. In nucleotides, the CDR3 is TGTGCCAGCAGTTTATCCGACCTCATGAACACTGAAGCTTTCTTT.

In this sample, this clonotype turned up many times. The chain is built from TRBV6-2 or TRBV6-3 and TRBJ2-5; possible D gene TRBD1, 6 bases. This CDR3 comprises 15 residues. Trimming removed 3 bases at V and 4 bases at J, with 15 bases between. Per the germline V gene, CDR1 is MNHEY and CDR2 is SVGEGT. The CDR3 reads CASSYLGAIGETQYF. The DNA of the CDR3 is TGTGCCAGCAGTTATCTGGGGGCTATCGGAGAGACCCAGTACTTC.

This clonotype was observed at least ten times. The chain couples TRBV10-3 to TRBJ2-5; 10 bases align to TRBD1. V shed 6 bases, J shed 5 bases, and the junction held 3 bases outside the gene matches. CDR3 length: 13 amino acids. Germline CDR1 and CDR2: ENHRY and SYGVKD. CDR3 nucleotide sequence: TGTGCCATCAGGGGACAGGGGATGGAGACCCAGTACTTC. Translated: CAIRGQGMETQYF.

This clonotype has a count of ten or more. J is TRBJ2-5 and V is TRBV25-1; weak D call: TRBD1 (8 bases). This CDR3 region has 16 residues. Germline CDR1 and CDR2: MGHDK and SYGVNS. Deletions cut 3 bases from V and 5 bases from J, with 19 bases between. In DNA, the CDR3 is TGTGCCAGCAGTGACGGAGACAGGGGAGGGTGGGAGACCCAGTACTTC. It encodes CASSDGDRGGWETQYF.

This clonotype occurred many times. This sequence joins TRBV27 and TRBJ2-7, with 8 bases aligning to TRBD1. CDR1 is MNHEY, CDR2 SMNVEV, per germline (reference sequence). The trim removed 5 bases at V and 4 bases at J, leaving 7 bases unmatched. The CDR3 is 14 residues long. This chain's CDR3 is CASSQDRVGYEQYF. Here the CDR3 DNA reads TGTGCCAGCAGTCAGGACAGGGTTGGTTACGAGCAGTACTTC.

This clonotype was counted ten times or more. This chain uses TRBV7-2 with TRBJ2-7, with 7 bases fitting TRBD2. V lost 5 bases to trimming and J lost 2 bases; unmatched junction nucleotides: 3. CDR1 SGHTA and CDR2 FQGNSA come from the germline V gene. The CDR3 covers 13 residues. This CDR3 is CASSLTSAYEQYF. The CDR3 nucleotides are TGTGCCAGCAGCCTTACTAGCGCCTACGAGCAGTACTTC.